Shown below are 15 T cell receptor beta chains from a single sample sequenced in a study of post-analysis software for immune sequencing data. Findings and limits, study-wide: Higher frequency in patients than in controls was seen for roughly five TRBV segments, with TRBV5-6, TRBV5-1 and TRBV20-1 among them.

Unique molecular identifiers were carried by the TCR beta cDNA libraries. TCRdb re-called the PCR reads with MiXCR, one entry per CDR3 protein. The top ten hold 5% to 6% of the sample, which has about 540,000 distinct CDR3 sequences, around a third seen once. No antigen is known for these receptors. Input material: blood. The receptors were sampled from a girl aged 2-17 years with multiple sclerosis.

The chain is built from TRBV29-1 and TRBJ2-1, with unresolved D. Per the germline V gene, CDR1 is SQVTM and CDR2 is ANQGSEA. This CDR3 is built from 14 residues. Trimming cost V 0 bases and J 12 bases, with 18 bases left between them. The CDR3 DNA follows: TGCAGCGTTGAAGATGGAACTACGGACGATGGGCAGTTCTTC. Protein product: CSVEDGTTDDGQFF.

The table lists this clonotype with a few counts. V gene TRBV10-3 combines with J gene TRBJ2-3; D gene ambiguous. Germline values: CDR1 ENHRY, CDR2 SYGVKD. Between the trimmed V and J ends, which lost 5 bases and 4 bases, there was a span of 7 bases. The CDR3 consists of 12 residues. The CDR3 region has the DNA TGTGCCATCAGTACAAGGCCAGATACGCAGTATTTT. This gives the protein CAISTRPDTQYF.

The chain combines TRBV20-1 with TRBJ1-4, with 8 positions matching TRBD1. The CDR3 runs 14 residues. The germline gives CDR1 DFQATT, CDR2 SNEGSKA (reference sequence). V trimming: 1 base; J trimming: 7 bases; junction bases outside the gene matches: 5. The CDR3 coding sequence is TGCAGTGCTAGAGTATCAGGGGGCGGTGAAAAACTGTTTTTT. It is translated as CSARVSGGGEKLFF.

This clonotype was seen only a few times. CDR3 coding DNA: TGCGCCAGCAGCTTGGTCCCGGATGGGAAGCAGTACTTC. Translation: CASSLVPDGKQYF. The V call is TRBV5-1, the J call TRBJ2-5, with D unresolved. Deletions cut 0 bases from V and 11 bases from J, with 14 bases between. The CDR3 extends over 13 amino acids. Germline V gene data show CDR1 as SGHRS and CDR2 as YFSETQ.

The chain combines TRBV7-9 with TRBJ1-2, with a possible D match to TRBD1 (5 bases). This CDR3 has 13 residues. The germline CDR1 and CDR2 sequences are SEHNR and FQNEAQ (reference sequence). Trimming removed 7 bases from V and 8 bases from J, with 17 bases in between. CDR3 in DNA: TGTGCCAGCACCATAGGTTCGGGGCAAGGCTACACCTTC. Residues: CASTIGSGQGYTF.

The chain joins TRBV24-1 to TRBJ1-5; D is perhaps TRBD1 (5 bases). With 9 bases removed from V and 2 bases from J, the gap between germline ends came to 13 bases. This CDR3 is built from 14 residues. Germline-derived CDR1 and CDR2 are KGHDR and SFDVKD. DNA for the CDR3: TGTGCCACCGCCATGGGGGGGGGCAATCAGCCCCAGCATTTT. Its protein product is CATAMGGGNQPQHF.

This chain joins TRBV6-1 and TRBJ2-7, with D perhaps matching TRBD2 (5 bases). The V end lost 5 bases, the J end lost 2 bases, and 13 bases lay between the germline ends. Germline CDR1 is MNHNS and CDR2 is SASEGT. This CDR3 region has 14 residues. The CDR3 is CASSSGRPPYEQYF. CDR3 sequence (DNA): TGTGCCAGCAGTAGCGGCAGACCGCCCTACGAGCAGTACTTC.

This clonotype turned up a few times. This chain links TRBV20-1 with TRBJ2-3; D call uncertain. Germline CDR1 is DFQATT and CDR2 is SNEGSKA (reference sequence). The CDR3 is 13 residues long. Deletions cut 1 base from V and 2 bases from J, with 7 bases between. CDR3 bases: TGCAGTGCTAGAGGGCCTTACACAGATACGCAGTATTTT. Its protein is CSARGPYTDTQYF.

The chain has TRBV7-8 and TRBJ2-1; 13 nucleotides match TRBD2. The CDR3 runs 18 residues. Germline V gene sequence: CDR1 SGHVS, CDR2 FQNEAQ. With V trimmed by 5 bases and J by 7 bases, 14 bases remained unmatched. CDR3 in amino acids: CASSPRGMGLAGWNEQFF. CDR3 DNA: TGTGCCAGCAGCCCCCGCGGAATGGGACTAGCGGGGTGGAATGAGCAGTTCTTC. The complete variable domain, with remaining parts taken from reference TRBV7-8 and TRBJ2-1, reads GAGVSQSPRYKVAKRGQDVALRCDPISGHVSLFWYQQALGQGPEFLTYFQNEAQLDKSGLPSDRFFAERPEGSVSTLKIQRTQQEDSAVYLCASSPRGMGLAGWNEQFFGPGTRLTVL.

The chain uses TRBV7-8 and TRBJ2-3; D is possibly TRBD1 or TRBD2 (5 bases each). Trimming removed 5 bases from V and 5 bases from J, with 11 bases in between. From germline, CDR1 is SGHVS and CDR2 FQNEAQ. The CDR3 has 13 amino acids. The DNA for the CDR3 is TGTGCCAGCAGCCCAGGGAGCTTAGATACGCAGTATTTT. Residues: CASSPGSLDTQYF.

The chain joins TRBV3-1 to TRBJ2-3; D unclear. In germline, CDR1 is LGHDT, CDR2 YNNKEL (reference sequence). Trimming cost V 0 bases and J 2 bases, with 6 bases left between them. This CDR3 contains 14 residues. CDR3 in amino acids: CASSQEAHTDTQYF. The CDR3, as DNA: TGTGCCAGCAGCCAAGAGGCACACACAGATACGCAGTATTTT.

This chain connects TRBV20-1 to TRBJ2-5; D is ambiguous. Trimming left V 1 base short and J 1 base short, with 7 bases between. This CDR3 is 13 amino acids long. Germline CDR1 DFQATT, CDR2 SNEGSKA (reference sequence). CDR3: CSARVDSQETQYF. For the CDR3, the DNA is TGCAGTGCTAGAGTTGACTCCCAAGAGACCCAGTACTTC.

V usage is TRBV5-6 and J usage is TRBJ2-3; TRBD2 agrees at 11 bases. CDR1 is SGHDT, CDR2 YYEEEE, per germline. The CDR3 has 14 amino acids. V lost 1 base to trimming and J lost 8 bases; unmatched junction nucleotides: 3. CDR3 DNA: TGTGCCAGCAGCTTGAGACTAGCGGGGTGTACGCAGTATTTT. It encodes CASSLRLAGCTQYF.

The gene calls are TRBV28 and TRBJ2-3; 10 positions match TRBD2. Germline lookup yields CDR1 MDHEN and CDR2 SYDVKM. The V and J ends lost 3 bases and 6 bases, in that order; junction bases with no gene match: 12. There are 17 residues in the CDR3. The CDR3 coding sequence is TGTGCCAGCAGTTTCCCCCTCAGCGGGGGGGCAACGGATACGCAGTATTTT. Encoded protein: CASSFPLSGGATDTQYF.

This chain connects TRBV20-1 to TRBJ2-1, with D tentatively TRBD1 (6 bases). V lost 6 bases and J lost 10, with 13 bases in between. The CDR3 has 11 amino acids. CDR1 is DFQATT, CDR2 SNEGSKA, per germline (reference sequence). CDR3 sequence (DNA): TGCAGTGCAGGGGGAGTAAAGGAGCAGTTCTTC. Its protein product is CSAGGVKEQFF.